This T cell receptor (beta chain) derives from a study of CD8 T cells in ankylosing spondylitis. As the method for making TCR beta libraries, quantitative 5'-RACE with molecular barcodes was used. TCRdb processed the 5' RACE reads anew with MiXCR; each CDR3 protein has one entry. The profile shows some 240,000 distinct CDR3 sequences, approximately 9% of them singletons. The source material was blood, either unsorted or a sorted T cell fraction (not recorded which). The TCR originated in a male donor with ankylosing spondylitis or in good health (not recorded which).

This CDR3 is CSASYGGGVYGYTF. Here the CDR3 DNA reads TGCAGTGCTTCCTATGGGGGGGGGGTCTATGGCTACACCTTC. The rearrangement joins TRBV20-1 to TRBJ1-2, with D possibly matching TRBD1 (5 bases). V was pared by 5 bases and J by 4 bases, with 17 bases between. Germline CDR1 is DFQATT and CDR2 is SNEGSKA (reference sequence). The CDR3 runs to 14 residues.